This entry is about one T cell receptor beta chain. The sample is drawn from a study of blood T cell repertoires in COVID-19. The CDR3 has 14 amino acids. J lost 4 bases, V lost 2 bases, and 5 bases had no gene match. Looked up from germline, CDR1 is MNHNS and CDR2 is SASEGT. Original analysis: By means of reference gene primer amplification, nucleated cell counts were estimated. Measured with immunoSEQ multiplex PCR; TCRdb has only the in-frame clones, and not every one. That table gives V, J and clone size, and the DNA gave D and trimming. Of 300,000 to 350,000 clones listed, nearly 90% are singletons.

V usage is TRBV6-1 and J usage is TRBJ2-7; 7 nucleotides match TRBD1. The sequenced sample consisted of PBMCs or T cells enriched from blood (not recorded which). The source is a woman aged 18-29 years with acute COVID-19. The CDR3 protein is CASSERQGDYEQYF. The CDR3 nucleotides read TGTGCCAGCAGTGAACGACAGGGAGATTACGAGCAGTACTTC.